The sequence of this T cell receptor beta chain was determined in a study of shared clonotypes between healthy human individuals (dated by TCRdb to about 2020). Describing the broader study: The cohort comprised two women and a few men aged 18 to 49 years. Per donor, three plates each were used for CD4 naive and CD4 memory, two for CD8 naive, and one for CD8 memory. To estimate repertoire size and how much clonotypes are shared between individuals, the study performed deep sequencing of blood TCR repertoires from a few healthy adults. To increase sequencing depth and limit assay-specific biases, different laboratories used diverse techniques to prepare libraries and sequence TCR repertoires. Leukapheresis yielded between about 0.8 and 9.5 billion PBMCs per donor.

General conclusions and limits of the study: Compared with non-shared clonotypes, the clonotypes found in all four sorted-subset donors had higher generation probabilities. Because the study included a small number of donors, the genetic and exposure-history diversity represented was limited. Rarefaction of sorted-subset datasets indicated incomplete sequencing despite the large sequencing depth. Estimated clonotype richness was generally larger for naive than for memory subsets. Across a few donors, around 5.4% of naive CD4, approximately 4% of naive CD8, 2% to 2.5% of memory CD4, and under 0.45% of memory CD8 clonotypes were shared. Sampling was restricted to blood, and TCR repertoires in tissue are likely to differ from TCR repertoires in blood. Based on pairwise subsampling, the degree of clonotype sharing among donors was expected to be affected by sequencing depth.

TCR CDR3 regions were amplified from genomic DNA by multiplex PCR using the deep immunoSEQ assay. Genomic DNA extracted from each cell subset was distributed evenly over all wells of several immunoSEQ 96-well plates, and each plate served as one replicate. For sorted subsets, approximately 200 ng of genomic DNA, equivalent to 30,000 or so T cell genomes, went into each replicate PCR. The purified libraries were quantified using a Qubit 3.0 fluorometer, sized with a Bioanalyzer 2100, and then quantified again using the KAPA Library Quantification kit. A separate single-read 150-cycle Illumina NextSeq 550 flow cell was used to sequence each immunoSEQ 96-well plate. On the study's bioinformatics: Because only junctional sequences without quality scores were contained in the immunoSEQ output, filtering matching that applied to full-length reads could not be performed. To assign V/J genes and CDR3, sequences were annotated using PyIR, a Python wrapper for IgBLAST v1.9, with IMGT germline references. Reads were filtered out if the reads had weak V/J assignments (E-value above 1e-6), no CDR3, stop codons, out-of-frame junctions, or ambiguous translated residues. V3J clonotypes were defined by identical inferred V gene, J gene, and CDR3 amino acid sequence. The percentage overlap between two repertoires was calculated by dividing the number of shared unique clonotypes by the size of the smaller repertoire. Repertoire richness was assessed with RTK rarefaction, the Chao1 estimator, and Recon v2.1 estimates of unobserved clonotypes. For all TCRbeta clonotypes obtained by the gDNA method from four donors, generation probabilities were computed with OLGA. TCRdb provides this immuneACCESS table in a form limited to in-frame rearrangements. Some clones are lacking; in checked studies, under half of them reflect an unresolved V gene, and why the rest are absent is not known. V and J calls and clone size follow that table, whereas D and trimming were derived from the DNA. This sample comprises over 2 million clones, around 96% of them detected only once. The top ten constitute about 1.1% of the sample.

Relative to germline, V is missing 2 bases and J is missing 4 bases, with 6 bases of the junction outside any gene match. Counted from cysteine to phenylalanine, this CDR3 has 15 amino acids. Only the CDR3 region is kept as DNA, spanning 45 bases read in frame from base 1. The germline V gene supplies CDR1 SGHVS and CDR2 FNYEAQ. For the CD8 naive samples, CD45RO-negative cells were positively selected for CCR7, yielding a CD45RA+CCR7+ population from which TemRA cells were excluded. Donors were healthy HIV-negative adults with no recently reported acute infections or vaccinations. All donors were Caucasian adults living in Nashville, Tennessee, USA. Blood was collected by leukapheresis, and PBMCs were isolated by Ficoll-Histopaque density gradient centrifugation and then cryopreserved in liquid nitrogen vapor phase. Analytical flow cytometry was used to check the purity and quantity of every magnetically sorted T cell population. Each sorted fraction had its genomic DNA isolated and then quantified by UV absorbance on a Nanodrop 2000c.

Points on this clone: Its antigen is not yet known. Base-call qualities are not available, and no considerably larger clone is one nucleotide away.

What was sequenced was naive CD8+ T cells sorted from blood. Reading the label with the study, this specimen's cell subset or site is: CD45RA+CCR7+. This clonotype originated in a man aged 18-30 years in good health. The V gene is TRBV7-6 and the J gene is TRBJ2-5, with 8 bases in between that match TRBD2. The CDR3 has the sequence CASSLTSGSVETQYF. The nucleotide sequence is TGTGCCAGCAGCTTAACAAGCGGGAGTGTAGAGACCCAGTACTTC.